This entry concerns a single T cell receptor (beta chain). Its antigen is unknown. Adolescents were screened for latent TB by skin test and IGRA. The sample originates from a study of T cells in tuberculosis. The repertoire was sequenced with immunoSEQ multiplex PCR; TCRdb's copy has only in-frame clones and lacks some. The data contain roughly 32,000 clones, less than 97% of them singletons. V was trimmed by 1 base and J by 4 bases, leaving 15 bases between them. The CDR3 has 16 amino acids. CDR1 MNHNS and CDR2 SASEGT come from the germline V gene. Findings and limits, study-wide: GMM-specific TCRs were nearer to active tuberculosis alpha repertoires, suggesting expansion. Shorter CDR3-alpha in active tuberculosis partly drove smaller distances. Samples were chosen by availability of cryopreserved specimens.

The chain is built from TRBV6-1 and TRBJ2-3; tentatively, D is TRBD2 (6 bases). The clonotype comes from a donor aged 10 to 29 with latent tuberculosis or without tuberculosis infection. What was sequenced was PBMCs. As DNA, the CDR3 is TGTGCCAGCAGTGAAGTTTCGGGGGTCATGTCAGATACGCAGTATTTT. It is translated as CASSEVSGVMSDTQYF.